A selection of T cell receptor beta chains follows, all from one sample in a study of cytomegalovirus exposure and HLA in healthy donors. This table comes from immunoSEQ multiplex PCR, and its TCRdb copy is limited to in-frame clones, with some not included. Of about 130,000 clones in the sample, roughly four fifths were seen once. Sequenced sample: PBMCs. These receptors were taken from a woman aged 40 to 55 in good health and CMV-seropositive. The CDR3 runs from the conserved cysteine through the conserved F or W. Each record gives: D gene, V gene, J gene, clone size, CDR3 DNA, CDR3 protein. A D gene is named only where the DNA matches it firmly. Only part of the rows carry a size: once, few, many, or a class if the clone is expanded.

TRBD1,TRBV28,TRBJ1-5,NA,TGTGCCAGCAGGCGGACAGGGCTGGGCCAGCCCCAGCATTTT,CASRRTGLGQPQHF
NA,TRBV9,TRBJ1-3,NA,TGTGCCAGCAGCGTAGGGGGGCGGGCAGGACCACTGGGAAACACCATATATTTT,CASSVGGRAGPLGNTIYF
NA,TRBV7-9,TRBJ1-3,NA,TGTGCCAGCAGCTCCCCCGGGGCTGGAAACACCATATATTTT,CASSSPGAGNTIYF
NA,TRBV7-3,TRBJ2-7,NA,TGTGCCAGCAGCTTAGGGGGGGCGGGCTACGAGCAGTACTTC,CASSLGGAGYEQYF
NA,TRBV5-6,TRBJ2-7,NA,TGTGCCAGCAGCCCGTACCAGATCTACGAGCAGTACTTC,CASSPYQIYEQYF
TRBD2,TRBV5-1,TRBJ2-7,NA,TGCGCCAGCAGCCCAGCTAGCGGCGATTACGAGCAGTACTTC,CASSPASGDYEQYF
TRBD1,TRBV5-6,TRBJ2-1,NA,TGTGCCAGCAGTCCGGGACAGGGCCTCAATGAGCAGTTCTTC,CASSPGQGLNEQFF
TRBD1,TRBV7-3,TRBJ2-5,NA,TGTGCCAGCAGCTCCGGGACAGGGTACCAAGAGACCCAGTACTTC,CASSSGTGYQETQYF
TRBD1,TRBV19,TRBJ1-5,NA,TGTGCCAGTATACAGGGGGCGGGAAATCAGCCCCAGCATTTT,CASIQGAGNQPQHF
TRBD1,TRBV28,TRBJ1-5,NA,TGTGCCAGCAGTTCCGGTGTAGGGCAGGGGGGACAGCCCCAGCATTTT,CASSSGVGQGGQPQHF
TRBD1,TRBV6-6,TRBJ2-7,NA,TGTGCCAGCAGTACCGGGACAGCGACCTACGAGCAGTACTTC,CASSTGTATYEQYF
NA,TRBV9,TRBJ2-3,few,TGTGCCAGCAGCGTAGAGGCAGGGCGTAGCAACACAGATACGCAGTATTTT,CASSVEAGRSNTDTQYF
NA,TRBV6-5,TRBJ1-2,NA,TGTGCCAGCAGGCAAGGGGGGGGCTATGGCTACACCTTC,CASRQGGGYGYTF
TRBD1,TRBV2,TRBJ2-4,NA,TGTGCCAGCAGTGATTCAGGGGGCGGCAAAAACATTCAGTACTTC,CASSDSGGGKNIQYF
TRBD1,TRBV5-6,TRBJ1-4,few,TGTGCCAGCAGCCCCCCCCGGACAGGGCTAAAGGAAAAACTGTTTTTT,CASSPPRTGLKEKLFF
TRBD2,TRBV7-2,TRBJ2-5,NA,TGTGCCAGCAGCTTAGCGTTGGGAGCTAGCGGGAGGGGGTCCCAAGAGACCCAGTACTTC,CASSLALGASGRGSQETQYF
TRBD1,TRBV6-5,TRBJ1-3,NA,TGTGCCAGCAGTTTGGGACAGTTCTCTGGAAACGCCATATATTTT,CASSLGQFSGNAIYF
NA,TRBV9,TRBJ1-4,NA,TGTGCCAGCAGCGTAGAGGAGAATTGGAATGAAAAACTGTTTTTT,CASSVEENWNEKLFF
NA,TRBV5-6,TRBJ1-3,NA,TGTGCCAGCAGCTGGAACTCCGTCACAACAGATTTT,CASSWNSVTTDF
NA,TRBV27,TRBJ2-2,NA,TGTGCCAGCAGTCGAAGACTAGTCGGGGGAAACACCGGGGAGCTGTTTTTT,CASSRRLVGGNTGELFF
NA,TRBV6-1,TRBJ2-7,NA,TGTGCCAGCAGTCCTTACTACGAGCAGTACTTC,CASSPYYEQYF
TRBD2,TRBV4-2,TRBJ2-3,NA,TGTGCCAGCAGCCAAGATCCGGCGGGAGGTACAGATACGCAGTATTTT,CASSQDPAGGTDTQYF
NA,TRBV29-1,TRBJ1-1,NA,TGCAGCGTTGAAGGGGGCGCAATGAACACTGAAGCTTTCTTT,CSVEGGAMNTEAFF
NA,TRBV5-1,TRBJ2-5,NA,TGCGCCAGCTCCAACCAAGAGACCCAGTACTTC,CASSNQETQYF
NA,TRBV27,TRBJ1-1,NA,TGTGCCAGCAGTTTATCCCGGGGGGGCACTGAAGCTTTCTTT,CASSLSRGGTEAFF
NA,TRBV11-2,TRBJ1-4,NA,TGTGCCAGCAGCATTCCCCCAGGGGAACTGTTTTTT,CASSIPPGELFF
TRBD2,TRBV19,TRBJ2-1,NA,TGTGCCAGTATGGTCTCTAGCGGATTACTCAATGAGCAGTTCTTC,CASMVSSGLLNEQFF
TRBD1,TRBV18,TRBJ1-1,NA,TGTGCCAGCTCACCATCTCCCCAGGGGGCAAGCACTGAAGCTTTCTTT,CASSPSPQGASTEAFF
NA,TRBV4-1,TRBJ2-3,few,TGCGCCAGCAGCCAAGAACAGCGGGGCACAGATACGCAGTATTTT,CASSQEQRGTDTQYF
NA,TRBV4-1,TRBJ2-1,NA,TGCGCCAGCAGCCAAGTCCAAGCGGCGTCCAATGAGCAGTTCTTC,CASSQVQAASNEQFF
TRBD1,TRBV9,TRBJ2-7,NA,TGTGCCAGCTCAGGGGGAAGGGGCTCCTACGAGCAGTACTTC,CASSGGRGSYEQYF
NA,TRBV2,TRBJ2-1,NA,TGTGCCAGCAGTGGTGGGTCCAGTGGAGACTCCTACAATGAGCAGTTCTTC,CASSGGSSGDSYNEQFF
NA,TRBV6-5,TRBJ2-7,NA,TGTGCCAGCAGTTATTTCCAGGGCACCTACGAGCAGTACTTC,CASSYFQGTYEQYF
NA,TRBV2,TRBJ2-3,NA,TGTGCCAGTCTAGTGGTCGGGAGCACAGATACGCAGTATTTT,CASLVVGSTDTQYF
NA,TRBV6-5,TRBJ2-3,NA,TGTGCGACGCTACAGGGGGGGGGATTTACGCAGTATTTT,CATLQGGGFTQYF
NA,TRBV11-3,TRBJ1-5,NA,TGTGCCAGCAGCCCGGAGGGCAATCAGCCCCAGCATTTT,CASSPEGNQPQHF
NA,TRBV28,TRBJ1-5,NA,TGTGCCAGCAGTCCCCGGACTCTTCAGCCCCAGCATTTT,CASSPRTLQPQHF
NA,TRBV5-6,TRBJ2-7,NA,TGTGCCAGCAGCTTGGTTATCTCCTACGAGCAGTACTTC,CASSLVISYEQYF
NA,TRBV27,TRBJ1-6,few,TGTGCCAGCAGCCAAAGGACAGTATTAAGCTCCTATAATTCACCCCTCCACTTT,CASSQRTVLSSYNSPLHF
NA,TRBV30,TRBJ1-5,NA,TGTGCCTGGAGTGTCGGGGTAAGGCAGCCCCAGCATTTT,CAWSVGVRQPQHF
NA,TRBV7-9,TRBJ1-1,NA,TGTGCCAGCAGCCCCCCCGGGAATACTGAAGCTTTCTTT,CASSPPGNTEAFF